A selection of T cell receptor beta chains follows, all from one sample in a study of vaccination and CD4 T cells after COVID-19. Antigen specificity for these receptors is unknown. Each CDR3 protein is one row after TCRdb ran MiXCR on the PCR reads. The data show 7,200 or so distinct CDR3 sequences, with under 65% seen just once and around a third held by the top ten. The sample consisted of CD4+ T cells from blood, cultured in vitro. Receptors originate from a human donor who had recovered from COVID-19. Both conserved end residues are part of each CDR3. D genes are given only for firm matches. Clone sizes are given selectively: once, few, many, or a class where the clone is expanded.

J gene | V gene | CDR3 length | clone size | D gene | CDR3 DNA | CDR3 protein
TRBJ1-5 | TRBV27 | 14 | few | TRBD1 | TGTGCCAGCAGACTTAGACAGGGTTTGCAGCCCCAGCATTTT | CASRLRQGLQPQHF
TRBJ2-3 | TRBV20-1 | 12 | once | NA | TGCAGTGCTAGACCGGACACAGATACGCAGTATTTT | CSARPDTDTQYF
TRBJ1-6 | TRBV12-3/TRBV12-4 | 13 | NA | NA | TGTGCCAGCAGCAGCTCCTATAATTCACCCCTCCACTTT | CASSSSYNSPLHF
TRBJ2-2 | TRBV24-1 | 14 | NA | NA | TGTGCCACCAGTGATTCCAGGGTCACCGGGGAGCTGTTTTTT | CATSDSRVTGELFF
TRBJ2-6 | TRBV19 | 14 | NA | NA | TGTGCCAGTAAGGTAGACTCTGGGGCCAACGTCCTGACTTTC | CASKVDSGANVLTF
TRBJ1-2 | TRBV7-2 | 13 | few | NA | TGTGCCAGCAGCTTAGGGACGGTGGGGGGCTACACCTTC | CASSLGTVGGYTF
TRBJ2-7 | TRBV6-2/TRBV6-3 | 15 | NA | TRBD1 | TGTGCCAGCAGTTCCGGACAGGATCCAACCTACGAGCAGTACTTC | CASSSGQDPTYEQYF
TRBJ1-1 | TRBV27 | 14 | NA | NA | TGTGCCAGCAGATCGGGGGGCTTGGGCACTGAAGCTTTCTTT | CASRSGGLGTEAFF
TRBJ1-2 | TRBV10-3 | 13 | NA | NA | TGTGCCATCAGTGAGTCGAACAACTATGGCTACACCTTC | CAISESNNYGYTF
TRBJ1-3 | TRBV7-2 | 13 | NA | NA | TGTGCCAGCAGCTTAGCCTCTGGAAACACCATATATTTT | CASSLASGNTIYF
TRBJ2-2 | TRBV19 | 15 | NA | NA | TGTGCCAGTAGTAGGGCCGGGACCTTGAGCGGGGAGCTGTTTTTT | CASSRAGTLSGELFF
TRBJ1-1 | TRBV20-1 | 13 | few | TRBD1 | TGCAGTGCTAGGGACAGGGTTATAACTGAAGCTTTCTTT | CSARDRVITEAFF
TRBJ1-2 | TRBV28 | 16 | NA | TRBD1 | TGTGCCAGCAGTTTCACAGGGGATCTAGCTAACTATGGCTACACCTTC | CASSFTGDLANYGYTF
TRBJ1-2 | TRBV6-4 | 13 | NA | NA | TGTGCCAGCAGTGACGGGGGTTTCGGTGGCTACACCTTC | CASSDGGFGGYTF
TRBJ2-5 | TRBV6-2/TRBV6-3 | 16 | few | TRBD2 | TGTGCCAGCAGGGGGACTAGCGGGATCGTCCAAGAGACCCAGTACTTC | CASRGTSGIVQETQYF
TRBJ1-5 | TRBV29-1 | 16 | NA | NA | TGCAGCGGGAGACGGGTCGGTAAACATAGCAATCAGCCCCAGCATTTT | CSGRRVGKHSNQPQHF
TRBJ1-6 | TRBV27 | 14 | NA | NA | TGTGCCAGCAGTTTATCGGTCCATAATTCACCCCTCCACTTT | CASSLSVHNSPLHF
TRBJ1-5 | TRBV2 | 18 | NA | NA | TGTGCCAGCAGTGCCCGACACCCCGGGACGGATAGCAATCAGCCCCAGCATTTT | CASSARHPGTDSNQPQHF
TRBJ1-2 | TRBV6-1 | 15 | NA | NA | TGTGCCAGCAGTGAAGGGGGCAGTCCTAACTATGGCTACACCTTC | CASSEGGSPNYGYTF
TRBJ1-4 | TRBV20-1 | 11 | NA | NA | TGCAGTGCTAGAGATTACCCGGAACTGTTTTTT | CSARDYPELFF
TRBJ1-1 | TRBV6-2/TRBV6-3 | 11 | NA | NA | TGTGCCAGCAGGGGGCAAATTGCCGCTTTCTTT | CASRGQIAAFF
TRBJ1-1 | TRBV2 | 13 | few | NA | TGTGCCAGCGGGATCGGGGCGAACACTGAAGCTTTCTTT | CASGIGANTEAFF
TRBJ1-5 | TRBV20-1 | 14 | NA | NA | TGCAGTGCCGACGACGGAGGTAGCAATCAGCCCCAGCATTTT | CSADDGGSNQPQHF
TRBJ2-1 | TRBV20-1 | 14 | NA | TRBD2 | TGCAGTCCCTGGGACCAGCGGGAGTGGAATGAGCAGTTCTTC | CSPWDQREWNEQFF
TRBJ1-5 | TRBV6-2/TRBV6-3 | 12 | NA | NA | TGTGCCAGCAGTTTTACCTATCAGCCCCAGCATTTT | CASSFTYQPQHF
TRBJ1-6 | TRBV12-3/TRBV12-4 | 14 | NA | NA | TGTGCCAGCAGCCTACAGGGCATGGGTTCACCCCTCCACTTT | CASSLQGMGSPLHF
TRBJ1-1 | TRBV20-1 | 15 | NA | NA | TGCAGTGCTCCACCCCAGGGGCAGGGGAACACTGAAGCTTTCTTT | CSAPPQGQGNTEAFF
TRBJ1-1 | TRBV20-1 | 13 | NA | NA | TGCAGTCCGTGGGGAGGAGGGAACACTGAAGCTTTCTTT | CSPWGGGNTEAFF
TRBJ1-5 | TRBV7-2 | 16 | NA | TRBD1 | TGTGCCAGCAGCCCTACCCCGACAGGGATGGGGCAGCCCCAGCATTTT | CASSPTPTGMGQPQHF
TRBJ2-5 | TRBV7-2 | 15 | NA | TRBD2 | TGTGCCAGCAGCTTAAACCCTAGCGGGCAAGAGACCCAGTACTTC | CASSLNPSGQETQYF
TRBJ1-1 | TRBV21-1 | 14 | NA | NA | TGTGCCAGCAGCAAACTGACTGACAAGGGACGTGCTTTCTTT | CASSKLTDKGRAFF
TRBJ1-1 | TRBV30 | 19 | NA | TRBD1 | TGTGCCTGGAGTACCCTCGGACAGGGGGCGTGGGAAATGAACACTGAAGCTTTCTTT | CAWSTLGQGAWEMNTEAFF
TRBJ1-1 | TRBV6-1 | 14 | NA | NA | TGTGCCAGCAGGAACCAGGACAAGAACACTGAAGCTTTCTTT | CASRNQDKNTEAFF
TRBJ1-3 | TRBV6-1 | 18 | NA | TRBD1 | TGTGCCAGCAGTAGCATAGGACAGGGCTTCCACTCTGGAAACACCATATATTTT | CASSSIGQGFHSGNTIYF
TRBJ2-3 | TRBV2 | 14 | few | TRBD2 | TGTGCCAGCAGTGTCCGCGGGGGAGGAGATACGCAGTATTTT | CASSVRGGGDTQYF
TRBJ2-5 | TRBV2 | 11 | NA | NA | TGTGCCAGCAGCGAAATAGAGACCCAGTACTTC | CASSEIETQYF
TRBJ1-1 | TRBV18 | 14 | once | NA | TGTGCCAGCTCACCACCGACAATGAACACTGAAGCTTTCTTT | CASSPPTMNTEAFF
TRBJ1-5 | TRBV20-1 | 14 | NA | NA | TGCAGTGCTTCAAGGACGGATAGCAATCAGCCCCAGCATTTT | CSASRTDSNQPQHF
TRBJ2-5 | TRBV5-1 | 15 | few | NA | TGCGCCAGCAGCTTGGGGGCTCTGGGCCAAGAGACCCAGTACTTC | CASSLGALGQETQYF
TRBJ2-3 | TRBV6-1 | 14 | few | NA | TGTGCCAGCAGTGTTCTTCGGAGCACAGATACGCAGTATTTT | CASSVLRSTDTQYF
TRBJ1-4 | TRBV6-1 | 15 | NA | TRBD1 | TGTGCCAGCAGAGACACAGGGGCCCAGGATGAAAAACTGTTTTTT | CASRDTGAQDEKLFF
TRBJ1-1 | TRBV7-2 | 15 | few | NA | TGTGCCAGCAGCTTAGCGAAGGGTCCGAACACTGAAGCTTTCTTT | CASSLAKGPNTEAFF
TRBJ1-2 | TRBV29-1 | 13 | NA | TRBD1 | TGCAGCGCCACACAGGGGGCGGACTATGGCTACACCTTC | CSATQGADYGYTF
TRBJ2-3 | TRBV10-3 | 14 | NA | TRBD1 | TGTGCCATCGACAGGGGTTGGGGCACAGATACGCAGTATTTT | CAIDRGWGTDTQYF
TRBJ1-4 | TRBV20-1 | 13 | once | NA | TGCAGTGCCCGCGGGCAGGGTACTGAAAAACTGTTTTTT | CSARGQGTEKLFF
TRBJ1-6 | TRBV2 | 15 | NA | TRBD1 | TGTGCCAGCAGTGTACGACAGGGAGGGAATTCACCCCTCCACTTT | CASSVRQGGNSPLHF